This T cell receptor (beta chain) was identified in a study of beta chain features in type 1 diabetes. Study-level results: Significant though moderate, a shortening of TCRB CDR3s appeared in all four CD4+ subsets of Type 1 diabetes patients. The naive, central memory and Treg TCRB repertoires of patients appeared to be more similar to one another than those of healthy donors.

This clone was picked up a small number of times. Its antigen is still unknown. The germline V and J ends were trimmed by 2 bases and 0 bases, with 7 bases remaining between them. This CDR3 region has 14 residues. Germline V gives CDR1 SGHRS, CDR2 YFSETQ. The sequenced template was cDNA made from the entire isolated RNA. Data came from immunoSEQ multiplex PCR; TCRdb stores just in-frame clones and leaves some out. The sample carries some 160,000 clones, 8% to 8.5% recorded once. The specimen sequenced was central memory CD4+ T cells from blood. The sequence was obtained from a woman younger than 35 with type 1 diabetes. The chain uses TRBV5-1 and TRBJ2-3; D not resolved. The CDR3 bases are TGCGCCAGCAGCTTAACATCTAGCACAGATACGCAGTATTTT. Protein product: CASSLTSSTDTQYF.